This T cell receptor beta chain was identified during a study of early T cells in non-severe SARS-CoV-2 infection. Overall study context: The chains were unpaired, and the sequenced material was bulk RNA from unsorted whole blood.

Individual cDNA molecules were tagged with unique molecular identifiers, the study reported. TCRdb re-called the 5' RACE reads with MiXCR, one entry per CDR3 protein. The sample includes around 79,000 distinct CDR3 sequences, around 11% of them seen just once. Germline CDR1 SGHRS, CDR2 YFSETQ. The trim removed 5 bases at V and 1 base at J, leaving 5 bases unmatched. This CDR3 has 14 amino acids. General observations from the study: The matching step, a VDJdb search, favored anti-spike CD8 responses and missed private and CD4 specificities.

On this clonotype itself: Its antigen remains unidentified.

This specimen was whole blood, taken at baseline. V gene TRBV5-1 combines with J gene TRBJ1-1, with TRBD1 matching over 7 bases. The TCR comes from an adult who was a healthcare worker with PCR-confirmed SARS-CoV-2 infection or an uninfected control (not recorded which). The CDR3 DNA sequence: TGCGCCAGCAGACAGGACAGGTGGAACACTGAAGCTTTCTTT. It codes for CASRQDRWNTEAFF.